This T cell receptor (beta chain) was captured by sequencing in a study of blood T cell repertoires in COVID-19. Trimming cost V 5 bases and J 6 bases; bases outside gene matches: 11. The CDR3 is 16 residues long. Germline CDR1 and CDR2: SGHVS and FQNEAQ. TCRdb's copy holds only in-frame clones and misses some; the assay was immunoSEQ multiplex PCR. The sample shows a few hundred thousand clones, 83% of them seen only once. The TCR comes from a woman aged 50 to 60 with acute or convalescent COVID-19. The rearrangement links TRBV7-8 to TRBJ2-1; TRBD2 matches at 9 bases. The material sequenced was peripheral blood. In nucleotides, the CDR3 is TGTGCCAGCAGCCCCCCATTGCGGGAGGGGGGCAATGAGCAGTTCTTC. This translates into CASSPPLREGGNEQFF.